This T cell receptor beta chain was retrieved from a study of read filtering for tumor transcriptome and immune sequencing. General study points: This fraction held mixed bone marrow immune cells after CD138-negative sorting.

This clonotype has more than one count but fewer than ten. What it recognizes is unknown. Germline CDR1 and CDR2: SEHNR and FQNEAQ (reference sequence). Trimming cost V 3 bases and J 2 bases, with 7 bases left between them. The CDR3 is made up of 13 amino acids. The library was built from about 400 ng RNA with molecular barcoded adaptors for alpha/delta and beta/gamma chains. TCRdb fed the reads into MiXCR, producing one record per CDR3 protein. The sample lists approximately 62,000 distinct CDR3 sequences; roughly a fifth were seen once. The TCR comes from a donor at least 40 years old with multiple myeloma. The sequencing input was a population of CD138-negative cells sorted from bone marrow. The rearrangement uses TRBV7-9 and TRBJ1-2, with D unclear. In DNA form, the CDR3 reads TGTGCCAGCAGCTTGGTACAGAACTATGGCTACACCTTC. This gives the protein CASSLVQNYGYTF.